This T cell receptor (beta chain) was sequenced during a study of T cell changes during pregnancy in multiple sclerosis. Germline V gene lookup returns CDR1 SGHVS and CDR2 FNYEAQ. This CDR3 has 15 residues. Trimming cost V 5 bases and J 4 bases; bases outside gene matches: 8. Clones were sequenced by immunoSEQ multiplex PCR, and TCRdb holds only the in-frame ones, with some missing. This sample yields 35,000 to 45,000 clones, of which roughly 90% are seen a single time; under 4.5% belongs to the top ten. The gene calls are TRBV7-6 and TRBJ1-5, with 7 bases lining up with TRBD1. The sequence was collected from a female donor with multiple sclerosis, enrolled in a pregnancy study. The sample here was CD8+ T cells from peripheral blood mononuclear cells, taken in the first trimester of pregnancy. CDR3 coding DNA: TGTGCCAGCAGCCGCGCACAGGGGACGAATCAGCCCCAGCATTTT. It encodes CASSRAQGTNQPQHF.